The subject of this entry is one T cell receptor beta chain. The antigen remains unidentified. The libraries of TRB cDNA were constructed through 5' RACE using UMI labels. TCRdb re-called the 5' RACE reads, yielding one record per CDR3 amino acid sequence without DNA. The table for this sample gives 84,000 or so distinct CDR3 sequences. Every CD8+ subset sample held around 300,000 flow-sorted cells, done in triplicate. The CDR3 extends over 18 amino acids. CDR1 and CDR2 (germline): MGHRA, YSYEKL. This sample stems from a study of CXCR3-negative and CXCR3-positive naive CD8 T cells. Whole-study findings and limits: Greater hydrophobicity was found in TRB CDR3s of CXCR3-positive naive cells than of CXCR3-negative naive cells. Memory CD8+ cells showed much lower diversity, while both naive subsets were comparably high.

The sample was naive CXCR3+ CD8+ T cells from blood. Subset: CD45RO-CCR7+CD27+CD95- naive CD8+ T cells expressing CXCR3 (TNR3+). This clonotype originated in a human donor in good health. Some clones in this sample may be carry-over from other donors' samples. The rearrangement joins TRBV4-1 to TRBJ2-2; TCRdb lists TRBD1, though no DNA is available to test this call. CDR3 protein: CASSQSWGAARLTGELFF.